These 23 T cell receptor beta chains were all obtained from the same sample, sequenced in a study of cytomegalovirus exposure and HLA in healthy donors. A multiplex PCR was run with 60 Vbeta primers and 13 Jbeta primers. Profiling relied on immunoSEQ multiplex PCR, and the TCRdb table lists in-frame clones only, not all of them. In the table there are about 130,000 clones, around 8.5% of which are singletons. Material for sequencing was PBMCs. All receptors derive from a man aged 40-50 years in good health and CMV-seronegative.

This clone was found a few times. The V and J genes are TRBV29-1 and TRBJ2-5, with D perhaps TRBD2 (6 bases). Between the trimmed V and J ends, which lost 4 bases and 2 bases, there was a span of 11 bases. This CDR3 is 13 amino acids long. Per germline, CDR1 SQVTM and CDR2 ANQGSEA. In DNA, the CDR3 is TGCAGCGTTGTTCGTGGGGGGCAAGAGACCCAGTACTTC. As protein: CSVVRGGQETQYF.

The chain carries TRBV5-8 and TRBJ1-3; unclear D gene. Trimming took 4 bases from V and 7 from J, leaving 9 bases between them. The germline V gene encodes CDR1 SGHTS and CDR2 YDEGEE. This CDR3 is 12 amino acids long. DNA for the CDR3: TGTGCCAGCAGCGAGAGAGAGAACACCATATATTTT. This translates into CASSERENTIYF.

This sequence joins TRBV27 and TRBJ2-3, with TRBD2 identical over 10 bases. Trimming cost V 3 bases and J 6 bases; bases outside gene matches: 12. Germline CDR1 and CDR2: MNHEY and SMNVEV (reference sequence). The CDR3 is 17 residues long. This CDR3 is CASSFILAGGGRDTQYF. Written as DNA, the CDR3 is TGTGCCAGCAGTTTTATTTTAGCGGGGGGTGGAAGGGATACGCAGTATTTT.

This clone was found a few times. The chain carries TRBV6-6 and TRBJ2-2, with no clear D. This CDR3 is 15 amino acids long. In germline, CDR1 is MNHNY, CDR2 SVGAGI (reference sequence). With 5 bases removed from V and 0 bases from J, the gap between germline ends came to 10 bases. Here the CDR3 reads CASSPRVPNTGELFF. CDR3 in DNA: TGTGCCAGCAGTCCCCGGGTACCGAACACCGGGGAGCTGTTTTTT.

This clone was observed a handful of times. The chain joins TRBV6-1 to TRBJ2-7, with 7 bases fitting TRBD2. Germline V gene lookup returns CDR1 MNHNS and CDR2 SASEGT. This CDR3 contains 15 residues. With 1 base clipped from V and 0 bases from J, the junction kept 3 bases outside the gene matches. CDR3 region: CASSEDGGSSYEQYF. The CDR3 DNA reads TGTGCCAGCAGTGAAGACGGGGGGAGCTCCTACGAGCAGTACTTC.

Only a few counts were recorded for this clone. The rearrangement links TRBV6-6 to TRBJ1-2; a weak D match, TRBD1 (6 bases). V was shortened by 4 bases and J by 4 bases, with 13 bases between the two germline ends. Germline lookup yields CDR1 MNHNY and CDR2 SVGAGI (reference sequence). This CDR3 has 14 residues. CDR3 sequence reads: CASSSWDTSYGYTF. Here the CDR3 DNA reads TGTGCCAGCAGTTCTTGGGACACCTCCTATGGCTACACCTTC.

The genes are TRBV15 and TRBJ1-5; TRBD1 aligns across 9 bases. The V and J ends lost 6 bases and 2 bases, in that order; junction bases with no gene match: 5. Germline V gene lookup returns CDR1 LNHNV and CDR2 YYDKDF (reference sequence). The CDR3 consists of 15 residues. The CDR3 DNA reads as TGTGCCACCAGTAAGGACAGGGGTCGCAATCAGCCCCAGCATTTT. Its translation: CATSKDRGRNQPQHF.

The rearrangement joins TRBV5-1 to TRBJ2-5; 10 bases map to TRBD1. The CDR3 sequence is 16 residues long. Per the germline V gene, CDR1 is SGHRS and CDR2 is YFSETQ. V dropped 4 bases and J dropped 5; count of bases not matched to a gene: 11. The CDR3 is CASSQIRQGATETQYF. The CDR3 bases are TGCGCCAGCAGCCAAATCCGACAGGGGGCGACGGAGACCCAGTACTTC. Together with reference TRBV5-1 and TRBJ2-5, the CDR3 gives the full variable domain: KAGVTQTPRYLIKTRGQQVTLSCSPISGHRSVSWYQQTPGQGLQFLFEYFSETQRNKGNFPGRFSGRQFSNSRSEMNVSTLELGDSALYLCASSQIRQGATETQYFGPGTRLLVL.

The rearrangement links TRBV7-8 to TRBJ1-5; 8 bases agree with TRBD1. The CDR3 has 16 residues. Germline assignment: CDR1 SGHVS and CDR2 FQNEAQ. Trimming took 0 bases from V and 4 from J; bases not matched to a gene: 5. CDR3 in amino acids: CASSLAGRGRNQPQHF. CDR3 nucleotide sequence: TGTGCCAGCAGCTTAGCGGGCAGGGGGCGTAATCAGCCCCAGCATTTT.

This sequence joins TRBV6-5 and TRBJ1-1; D is unclear. Germline V gene data show CDR1 as MNHEY and CDR2 as SVGAGI. The CDR3 sequence is 13 residues long. With 0 bases removed from V and 4 bases from J, the gap between germline ends came to 6 bases. CDR3 protein: CASSYSMSTEAFF. The CDR3 DNA follows: TGTGCCAGCAGTTACTCGATGAGCACTGAAGCTTTCTTT.

For this clone: Germline and junction disagree at one end, which may indicate a read error. This rearrangement joins TRBV2 to TRBJ2-7, with 10 bases matching TRBD2. The CDR3 covers 16 residues. Germline CDR1 reads SNHLY; CDR2 reads FYNNEI. CDR3: CANSESSGGVLREQYF. The CDR3 nucleotides read TGTGCCAACAGTGAATCCAGCGGGGGGGTCTTAAGAGAGCAGTACTTC.

The rearrangement links TRBV10-3 to TRBJ2-5, with 8 nucleotides matching TRBD2. Trimming cost V 3 bases and J 2 bases; bases outside gene matches: 2. This CDR3 has 14 residues. The germline gives CDR1 ENHRY, CDR2 SYGVKD. The chain's CDR3 is CAISDERGQETQYF. The CDR3 region has the DNA TGTGCCATCAGTGACGAGCGGGGGCAAGAGACCCAGTACTTC.

This clone was observed a handful of times. The genes are TRBV11-2 and TRBJ1-2; D might be TRBD1 (5 bases). Per the germline V gene, CDR1 is SGHAT and CDR2 is FQNNGV. Deletions cut 1 base from V and 4 bases from J, with 10 bases between. This CDR3 is 14 amino acids long. The CDR3 reads CASSLAQGGYGYTF. CDR3 coding DNA: TGTGCCAGCAGCTTAGCCCAGGGCGGCTATGGCTACACCTTC.

The chain has TRBV2 and TRBJ1-1, with 12 positions matching TRBD1. This CDR3 is built from 14 residues. V lost 7 bases, J lost 5 bases, and 5 bases stayed unmatched. Per germline, CDR1 SNHLY and CDR2 FYNNEI. The DNA of the CDR3 is TGTGCCAGCAACCGGGACAGGGGGCTGACTGAAGCTTTCTTT. It yields the protein CASNRDRGLTEAFF.

The chain carries TRBV4-2 and TRBJ1-1, with 10 bases that match TRBD1. CDR1 and CDR2 from the germline V gene are LGHNA and YNFKEQ. With 4 bases clipped from V and 1 base from J, the junction kept 3 bases outside the gene matches. The CDR3 has 15 amino acids. The CDR3 nucleotides are TGTGCCAGCAGCCCGACAGGGGGCGGGAACACTGAAGCTTTCTTT. Encoded protein: CASSPTGGGNTEAFF.

On this clone itself: The junction does not match germline at one end; this may be a read error. J is TRBJ1-2 and V is TRBV2; 9 nucleotides match TRBD1. This CDR3 is built from 13 residues. Germline CDR1 and CDR2: SNHLY and FYNNEI. The CDR3 here is CARRAQGAWGYTF. CDR3 nucleotides: TGTGCCCGCAGAGCACAGGGGGCGTGGGGCTACACCTTC.

V gene TRBV7-9 combines with J gene TRBJ1-1; 9 nucleotides match TRBD1. The J segment lost 3 bases and the V segment lost 4 bases, leaving 6 bases of the junction unmatched. Per the germline V gene, CDR1 is SEHNR and CDR2 is FQNEAQ (reference sequence). The CDR3 is made up of 15 amino acids. CDR3 nucleotides: TGTGCCAGCAGCTCCTTCCGGGACAGGGACACTGAAGCTTTCTTT. This translates into CASSSFRDRDTEAFF.

The chain is built from TRBV11-1 and TRBJ2-1, with 10 bases that match TRBD2. The CDR3 is 15 residues long. V was clipped by 6 bases and J by 2 bases; unmatched bases: 4. Germline V gene lookup returns CDR1 SGHAT and CDR2 FQDESV (reference sequence). The DNA for the CDR3 is TGTGCCAGCAGTTCGGGACTAGCGACCTACAATGAGCAGTTCTTC. It is translated as CASSSGLATYNEQFF.

In its sample, this clone was seen a few times. The chain joins TRBV2 to TRBJ1-1, with D perhaps TRBD1 (5 bases). Germline V CDR1 and CDR2: SNHLY, FYNNEI. V lost 5 bases and J lost 4, with 20 bases in between. The CDR3 consists of 16 residues. The CDR3: CASSPLNTRVGTEAFF. DNA for the CDR3: TGTGCCAGCAGTCCTCTAAATACCAGGGTGGGCACTGAAGCTTTCTTT.

CDR3 bases: TGTGCCAGCAGCTTAGTGGGCGAAAAACTGTTTTTT. Protein: CASSLVGEKLFF. V and J are TRBV7-9 and TRBJ1-4, with D unresolved. V lost 1 base, J lost 8 bases, and 5 bases lay in between. The CDR3 has 12 residues. The germline gives CDR1 SEHNR, CDR2 FQNEAQ (reference sequence).

The V and J genes are TRBV5-5 and TRBJ2-1; 11 bases are shared with TRBD1. V shed 4 bases and J 8 bases; nucleotides not matched to a gene: 17. Germline V gives CDR1 SGHKS, CDR2 YYEKEE (reference sequence). The CDR3 covers 18 residues. The CDR3 nucleotides are TGTGCCAGCAGCCCGCGGGTGGCAAGAGGACAGGGGGCTGATGAGCAGTTCTTC. It translates to CASSPRVARGQGADEQFF.

CDR3 amino acids: CASRGGGGGNQPQHF. The CDR3 DNA is TGTGCCAGCAGGGGAGGAGGGGGCGGCAATCAGCCCCAGCATTTT. J is TRBJ1-5 and V is TRBV2; TRBD1 matches at 7 bases. Trimming at V came to 6 bases and at J to 2 bases, leaving 7 bases not matched to a gene. The CDR3 is 15 residues long. From germline, CDR1 is SNHLY and CDR2 FYNNEI. The full variable domain, in which reference TRBV2 and TRBJ1-5 provide the parts outside the CDR3, is EPEVTQTPSHQVTQMGQEVILRCVPISNHLYFYWYRQILGQKVEFLVSFYNNEISEKSEIFDDQFSVERPDGSNFTLKIRSTKLEDSAMYFCASRGGGGGNQPQHFGDGTRLSIL.

This clone was counted only a few times. The J gene is TRBJ2-5, the V gene TRBV10-1; unclear D gene. CDR1 WNHNN and CDR2 SYGVQD come from the germline V gene (reference sequence). CDR3 length: 11 residues. The germline V and J ends were trimmed by 4 bases and 4 bases, with 4 bases remaining between them. The DNA for the CDR3 is TGCGCCAGCAGTGGGGCAGAGACCCAGTACTTC. It codes for CASSGAETQYF.